This TCR beta chain came from a study of human T cells and chemical hapten exposure. General study findings and limits: Expanded TCRs showed more large CDR3 clusters than pre-sensitization or healthy control sets.

This clonotype was seen a few times. Antigen: not known. The CDR3 runs to 15 residues. Germline CDR1 and CDR2: KGHSH and LQKENI. V lost 2 bases, J lost 7 bases, and 18 bases lay in between. Time point noted: patch test 2, 6 weeks after DPC sensitization. Treatment defined: therapeutic diphenylcyclopropenone sensitization with weekly scalp DPC. TCRdb itself ran the RACE reads through MiXCR, one entry per CDR3 protein. The sample has about 380,000 distinct CDR3 sequences; around 6% are singletons. J is TRBJ2-7 and V is TRBV18; no clear D. Sequenced here: whole blood, sampled in connection with sensitization to the hapten diphenylcyclopropenone (DPC). This receptor was identified in a woman aged 18-29 years with alopecia areata. Some clones in this sample may be carry-over from other donors' samples. CDR3 region: CASSPNSGPPGEQYF. The DNA of the CDR3 is TGTGCCAGCTCACCAAACTCTGGACCCCCCGGGGAGCAGTACTTC.